The rows below give T cell receptor beta chains drawn from one sample of a study of cytomegalovirus exposure and HLA in healthy donors. Libraries were prepared by immunoSEQ multiplex PCR; TCRdb keeps only in-frame clonotypes and omits some of them. The table has under 200,000 clones, about 85% seen once. Sample: PBMCs. The receptors derive from a male donor in good health and CMV-seropositive. Each CDR3 is given with its conserved first and last residue. D genes are given only for firm matches. Some rows mark clone size as missing; the rest say once, few, many or name a class of expanded clone.

>NA|TRBV15|TRBJ2-2|once
CATSRSGSSNTGELFF
TGTGCCACCAGCAGATCCGGGAGTTCGAACACCGGGGAGCTGTTTTTT
>NA|TRBV4-1|TRBJ2-1|NA
CASSQEQGTGPYNEQFF
TGCGCCAGCAGCCAAGAACAGGGTACAGGTCCTTACAACGAGCAGTTCTTC
>TRBD1|TRBV14|TRBJ2-7|few
CASSQDPMARDRATYEQYF
TGTGCCAGCAGCCAAGATCCCATGGCCCGCGACAGGGCCACCTACGAGCAGTACTTC
>NA|TRBV29-1|TRBJ1-1|NA
CSVDHRRGSTEAFF
TGCAGCGTTGATCACCGCAGGGGATCAACTGAAGCTTTCTTT
>NA|TRBV6-1|TRBJ1-4|few
CASSEAYEKLFF
TGTGCCAGCAGTGAAGCCTATGAAAAACTGTTTTTT
>NA|TRBV6-6|TRBJ2-1|few
CASSPREEQFF
TGTGCCAGCAGTCCGAGAGAGGAGCAGTTCTTC
>TRBD2|TRBV6-6|TRBJ2-2|NA
CASSYQREITGELFF
TGTGCCAGCAGTTATCAGCGGGAGATAACCGGGGAGCTGTTTTTT
>NA|TRBV28|TRBJ1-5|NA
CASINSRGQPQHF
TGTGCCAGCATCAACTCCCGGGGTCAGCCCCAGCATTTT
>NA|TRBV27|TRBJ2-7|NA
CASVGLSGSYEQYF
TGTGCCAGCGTGGGCCTCTCAGGGTCCTACGAGCAGTACTTC
>TRBD1|TRBV5-6|TRBJ2-7|NA
CASSPGQGPYEQYF
TGTGCCAGCAGTCCGGGACAGGGTCCCTACGAGCAGTACTTC
>NA|TRBV30|TRBJ2-7|NA
CACPRLTAPHEQYF
TGTGCCTGTCCCCGGTTGACAGCCCCCCACGAGCAGTACTTC
>NA|TRBV28|TRBJ1-1|NA
CASSLWGREGEAFF
TGTGCCAGCAGTTTATGGGGTAGGGAGGGTGAAGCTTTCTTT
>NA|TRBV4-2|TRBJ1-2|NA
CASSQEVRRGDYGYTF
TGTGCCAGCAGCCAAGAGGTCAGGCGGGGGGACTATGGCTACACCTTC
>NA|TRBV25-1|TRBJ1-6|NA
CASSERPGARSPLHF
TGTGCCAGCAGTGAAAGGCCAGGGGCAAGATCACCCCTCCACTTT
>TRBD2|TRBV9|TRBJ2-7|NA
CASSPSGSSYEQYF
TGTGCCAGCAGCCCCAGCGGGAGCTCTTACGAGCAGTACTTC
>TRBD2|TRBV28|TRBJ2-1|NA
CASSLEFAGRETNEQFF
TGTGCCAGCAGTTTGGAGTTCGCGGGGCGGGAGACCAATGAGCAGTTCTTC
>NA|TRBV28|TRBJ2-1|NA
CASSLQGRVTEQFF
TGTGCCAGCAGCCTACAGGGAAGAGTGACTGAGCAGTTCTTC
>TRBD2|TRBV7-6|TRBJ2-7|once
CASSSLAGGPYEQYF
TGTGCCAGCAGCTCCCTAGCGGGAGGGCCCTACGAGCAGTACTTC
>TRBD2|TRBV27|TRBJ2-1|NA
CASSSCSGTECNEQFF
TGTGCCAGCAGTTCATGTAGCGGGACCGAGTGCAATGAGCAGTTCTTC
>TRBD2|TRBV9|TRBJ2-5|NA
CASSWTSGSLRETQYF
TGTGCCAGCAGCTGGACTAGCGGGAGTTTACGAGAGACCCAGTACTTC
>TRBD1|TRBV19|TRBJ1-5|NA
CASSRLPGQGKNQPQHF
TGTGCCAGTAGTAGACTCCCGGGACAGGGGAAAAATCAGCCCCAGCATTTT
>TRBD2|TRBV19|TRBJ2-1|NA
CASSIGTSGTGQFF
TGTGCCAGTAGTATAGGGACTAGCGGTACTGGGCAGTTCTTC
>NA|TRBV6-5|TRBJ2-7|NA
CASSYSRTQLAYEQYF
TGTGCCAGCAGTTACTCAAGAACCCAGCTAGCCTACGAGCAGTACTTC
>TRBD1|TRBV9|TRBJ1-4|NA
CASSVATGQGGEKLFF
TGTGCCAGCAGCGTAGCTACCGGACAGGGAGGGGAAAAACTGTTTTTT
>NA|TRBV6-4|TRBJ2-3|NA
CASSTGPTQANTQYF
TGTGCCAGCAGCACAGGACCAACTCAGGCAAATACGCAGTATTTT
>TRBD2|TRBV29-1|TRBJ2-1|NA
CSTREGLYNEQFF
TGCAGTACGCGGGAGGGCCTTTACAATGAGCAGTTCTTC
>NA|TRBV27|TRBJ2-3|NA
CAARQFSTDTQYF
TGTGCCGCAAGACAGTTTAGCACAGATACGCAGTATTTT
>TRBD2|TRBV7-8|TRBJ2-1|NA
CASSLSGRLYNEQFF
TGTGCCAGCAGCCTTAGCGGGAGACTCTACAATGAGCAGTTCTTC
>TRBD1|TRBV28|TRBJ1-2|once
CASTRGLASYGYTF
TGTGCCAGCACTAGGGGGCTTGCCTCCTATGGCTACACCTTC
>TRBD2|TRBV9|TRBJ2-3|NA
CASSVEASGSWADTQYF
TGTGCCAGCAGCGTAGAGGCTAGCGGGAGTTGGGCAGATACGCAGTATTTT
>TRBD1|TRBV5-4|TRBJ1-3|NA
CASSQRPGGAGGNTIYF
TGTGCCAGCAGCCAAAGGCCAGGGGGCGCGGGGGGAAACACCATATATTTT
>TRBD1|TRBV6-1|TRBJ1-2|NA
CGTGASRGYTF
TGTGGGACAGGGGCAAGTCGTGGCTACACCTTC
>TRBD2|TRBV10-3|TRBJ2-2|few
CAIRPTTSGNTGELFF
TGTGCCATCAGACCTACGACTAGCGGGAATACCGGGGAGCTGTTTTTT
>TRBD2|TRBV27|TRBJ2-1|once
CASRVAGGKSEQFF
TGTGCCAGCAGGGTAGCGGGAGGGAAGTCTGAGCAGTTCTTC
>NA|TRBV19|TRBJ1-2|few
CASSHTSNYGYTF
TGTGCCAGTAGTCACACCTCTAACTATGGCTACACCTTC
>NA|TRBV11-3|TRBJ2-1|NA
CASSPQVNEQFF
TGTGCCAGCAGCCCCCAGGTGAATGAGCAGTTCTTC
>NA|TRBV19|TRBJ2-1|NA
CASGEGSYNEQFF
TGTGCCAGTGGCGAGGGCTCCTACAATGAGCAGTTCTTC
>NA|TRBV7-8|TRBJ1-5|NA
CASSLVGGGSNQPQHF
TGTGCCAGCAGCTTAGTCGGGGGAGGGAGCAATCAGCCCCAGCATTTT
>NA|TRBV27|TRBJ2-3|NA
CASSLVAALTDTQYF
TGTGCCAGCAGTTTAGTAGCGGCCCTCACAGATACGCAGTATTTT
>TRBD1|TRBV2|TRBJ2-2|NA
CASRPGQGIRAGELFF
TGTGCCAGCAGACCGGGACAGGGGATAAGGGCCGGGGAGCTGTTTTTT
>TRBD2|TRBV6-6|TRBJ2-1|NA
CASNKDSGSAYNEQFF
TGTGCCAGCAACAAAGATAGCGGGAGTGCCTACAATGAGCAGTTCTTC
>TRBD1|TRBV6-5|TRBJ1-5|NA
CASSYRTGNQPQHF
TGTGCCAGCAGTTACCGGACAGGAAATCAGCCCCAGCATTTT
>TRBD1|TRBV7-9|TRBJ2-7|once
CASSFSGTGEYEQYF
TGTGCCAGCAGCTTCTCCGGGACAGGAGAATACGAGCAGTACTTC
>NA|TRBV7-3|TRBJ1-4|NA
CASTLPRGPLNEKLFF
TGTGCCAGCACCCTACCACGAGGCCCCCTTAATGAAAAACTGTTTTTT
>NA|TRBV6-5|TRBJ2-7|NA
CASSYSYLEAYEQYF
TGTGCCAGCAGTTACTCATACTTAGAAGCCTACGAGCAGTACTTC
>NA|TRBV7-8|TRBJ2-1|NA
CASSFSRNEQFF
TGTGCCAGCAGCTTCTCTCGCAATGAGCAGTTCTTC
>TRBD1|TRBV7-2|TRBJ1-5|NA
CASSPGQGRNQPQHF
TGTGCCAGCAGCCCAGGACAGGGTCGGAATCAGCCCCAGCATTTT
>NA|TRBV29-1|TRBJ1-3|few
CSVGVFSGNTIYF
TGCAGCGTAGGGGTCTTCTCTGGAAACACCATATATTTT
>NA|TRBV19|TRBJ2-3|NA
CASSSWSTDTQYF
TGTGCCAGCTCTAGTTGGAGCACAGATACGCAGTATTTT
>NA|TRBV6-1|TRBJ2-7|NA
CASSEGGLAPYEQYF
TGTGCCAGCAGTGAAGGGGGACTTGCCCCCTACGAGCAGTACTTC
>NA|TRBV12-5|TRBJ2-3|NA
CASGPLADTQYF
TGTGCTAGTGGACCTCTAGCAGATACGCAGTATTTT
>NA|TRBV7-2|TRBJ2-7|few
CASSSNRRTYEQYF
TGTGCCAGCAGCTCTAACAGGAGAACCTACGAGCAGTACTTC
>TRBD1|TRBV29-1|TRBJ2-3|NA
CSVGTGGRDTQYF
TGCAGCGTCGGGACAGGGGGCAGAGATACGCAGTATTTT
>NA|TRBV19|TRBJ1-5|NA
CASSSSRGSNQPQHF
TGTGCCAGTAGCAGCAGCCGGGGGTCTAATCAGCCCCAGCATTTT
>TRBD2|TRBV5-1|TRBJ2-2|NA
CASSLGASGRGVANTGELFF
TGCGCCAGCAGCTTGGGGGCTAGCGGGCGCGGGGTAGCGAACACCGGGGAGCTGTTTTTT